The rows below give T cell receptor beta chains drawn from one sample of a study of T cell responses to AZD1222 COVID-19 vaccine. Sequencing was performed with immunoSEQ multiplex PCR; in TCRdb, only in-frame clones are kept and a portion is missing. The sample has more than 110,000 clones. Material for sequencing was peripheral blood. The receptors shown here come from an adult in good health. CDR3s include the opening cysteine and the closing phenylalanine or tryptophan. The D gene is left open where the match is weak.

D	V	J	DNA	CDR3
-	TRBV5-1	TRBJ2-3	TGCGCCAGCAGCTTGGTTAGTGGCACAGATACGCAGTATTTT	CASSLVSGTDTQYF
-	TRBV4-3	TRBJ2-7	TGCGCCAGCAGCCTCCAAAGCCAGGGTGTGGGCGAGCAGTACTTC	CASSLQSQGVGEQYF
-	TRBV19	TRBJ1-5	TGTGCCAGTAGTACGGGCGAGTCCTATCAGCCCCAGCATTTT	CASSTGESYQPQHF
TRBD1	TRBV6-1	TRBJ2-7	TGTGCCAGCAGTGAAGGGACAGGGGGCTACGAGCAGTACTTC	CASSEGTGGYEQYF
-	TRBV6-4	TRBJ2-6	TGTGCCAGCAGTGAAAGCCTCGGGGCCAACGTCCTGACTTTC	CASSESLGANVLTF
TRBD2	TRBV5-8	TRBJ2-3	TGTGCCAGCAGCTTGGAAGGCGGGGGGCCTGGTACAGATACGCAGTATTTT	CASSLEGGGPGTDTQYF
-	TRBV7-9	TRBJ2-7	TGTGCCAGCAGCTTAGAGGTTCGAGGGGCCGAGCAGTACTTC	CASSLEVRGAEQYF
TRBD1	TRBV18	TRBJ2-7	TGTGCCAGCTCACCCTCCACTCTTACCGGGACAGGAAGTTCCTACGAGCAGTACTTC	CASSPSTLTGTGSSYEQYF
-	TRBV5-1	TRBJ1-3	TGCGCCAGCAGCTTGGGACGTGGAAACACCATATATTTT	CASSLGRGNTIYF
-	TRBV18	TRBJ2-2	TGTGCCAGCTCCGCGGCACCCGCGAACACCGGGGAGCTGTTTTTT	CASSAAPANTGELFF
TRBD1	TRBV2	TRBJ1-6	TGTGCCAGCAGTGGAAGCAGGGGGCTCTCCTATAATTCACCCCTCCACTTT	CASSGSRGLSYNSPLHF
TRBD1	TRBV29-1	TRBJ1-1	TGCAGCTCCGACAGGGATTCGACTGAAGCTTTCTTT	CSSDRDSTEAFF
TRBD1	TRBV6-5	TRBJ1-3	TGTGCCAGCAGTTACTCGAACAGGGGGACTGGAAACACCATATATTTT	CASSYSNRGTGNTIYF
-	TRBV3-1/TRBV3-2	TRBJ1-6	TGTGCCAGCAGCCAAGGACCGTACTATAATTCACCCCTCCACTTT	CASSQGPYYNSPLHF
TRBD1	TRBV7-2	TRBJ1-3	TGTGCCAGCAGCTTAGGGGGGACAGGGGTATCTGGAAACACCATATATTTT	CASSLGGTGVSGNTIYF
-	TRBV3-1/TRBV3-2	TRBJ2-5	TGTGCCAGCAGCTACGGGGAGAGGGAGACCCAGTACTTC	CASSYGERETQYF